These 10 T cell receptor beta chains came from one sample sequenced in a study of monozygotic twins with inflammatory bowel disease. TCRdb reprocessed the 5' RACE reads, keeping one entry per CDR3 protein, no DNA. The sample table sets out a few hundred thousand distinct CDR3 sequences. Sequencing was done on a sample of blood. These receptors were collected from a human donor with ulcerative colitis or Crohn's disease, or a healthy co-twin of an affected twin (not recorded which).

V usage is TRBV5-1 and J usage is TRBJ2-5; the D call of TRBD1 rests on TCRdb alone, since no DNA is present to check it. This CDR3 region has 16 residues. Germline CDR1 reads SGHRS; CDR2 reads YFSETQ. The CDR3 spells CASSLGGAGLRETQYF.

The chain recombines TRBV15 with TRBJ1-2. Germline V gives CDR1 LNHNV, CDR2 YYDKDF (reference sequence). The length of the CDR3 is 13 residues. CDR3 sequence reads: CATSRETRYGYTF.

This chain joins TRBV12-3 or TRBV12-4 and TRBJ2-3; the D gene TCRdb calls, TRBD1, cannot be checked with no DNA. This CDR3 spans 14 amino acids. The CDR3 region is CATRGAGALDTQYF.

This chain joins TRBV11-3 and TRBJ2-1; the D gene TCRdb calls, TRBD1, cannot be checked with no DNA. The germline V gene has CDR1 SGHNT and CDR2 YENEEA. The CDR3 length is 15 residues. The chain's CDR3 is CASSLTGEPYNEQFF.

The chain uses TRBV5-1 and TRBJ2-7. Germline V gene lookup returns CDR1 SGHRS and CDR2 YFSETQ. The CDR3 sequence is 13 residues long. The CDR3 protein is CASSLRQRYEQYF.

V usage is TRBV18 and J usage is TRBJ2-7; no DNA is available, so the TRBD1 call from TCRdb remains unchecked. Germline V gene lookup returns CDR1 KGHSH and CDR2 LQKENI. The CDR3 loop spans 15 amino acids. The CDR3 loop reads CASSPLGGPHYEQYF.

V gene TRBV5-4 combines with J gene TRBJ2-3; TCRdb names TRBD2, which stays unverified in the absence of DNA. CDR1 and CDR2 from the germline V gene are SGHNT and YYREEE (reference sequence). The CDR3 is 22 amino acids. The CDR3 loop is CASSLTPVTSGGGTTSTDTQYF.

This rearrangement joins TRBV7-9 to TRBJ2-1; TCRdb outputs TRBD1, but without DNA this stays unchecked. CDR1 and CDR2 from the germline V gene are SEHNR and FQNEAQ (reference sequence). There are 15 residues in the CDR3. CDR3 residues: CASSSRDLRHNEQFF.

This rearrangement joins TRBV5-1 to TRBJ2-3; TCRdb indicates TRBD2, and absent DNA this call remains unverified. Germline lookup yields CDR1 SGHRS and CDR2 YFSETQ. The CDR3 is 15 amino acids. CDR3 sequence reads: CASRNSGLLGDTQYF.

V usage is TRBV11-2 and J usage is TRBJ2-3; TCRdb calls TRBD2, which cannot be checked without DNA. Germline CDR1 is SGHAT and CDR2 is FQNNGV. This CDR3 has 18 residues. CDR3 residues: CASSPPGLAGAHTDTQYF.